This TCR beta chain was sequenced in a study of blood T cell repertoires in COVID-19. Turning to the study itself: Samples of COVID-19 (acute and convalescent) were obtained from the United States, Italy and Spain. T cells, B-cell-depleted T cells, or PBMCs supplied cDNA or gDNA.

Source study methods: Amplification of reference gene primers provided the estimated nucleated cell counts. Libraries were prepared by immunoSEQ multiplex PCR; TCRdb keeps only in-frame clonotypes and omits some of them. The V and J calls and the clone size are those of that table, but D and trimming were determined from the DNA. The sample carries about 400,000 clones, 89% recorded once. The CDR3 is made up of 15 amino acids. V dropped 2 bases and J dropped 0 bases, with 8 bases sitting between them. CDR1 is SGHRS and CDR2 is YFSETQ in the germline V gene. The chain recombines TRBV5-1 with TRBJ2-2; D perhaps matches TRBD1 (5 bases). This TCR was sampled from a middle-aged man with acute or convalescent COVID-19. Sequenced: peripheral blood. The CDR3 region is CASSLQASNTGELFF. CDR3 DNA sequence: TGCGCCAGCAGCTTACAGGCTTCGAACACCGGGGAGCTGTTTTTT.